Following are 3 T cell receptor beta chains from one sample sequenced in a study of identifying expanded T cells in peripheral blood. Data came from immunoSEQ multiplex PCR; TCRdb stores just in-frame clones and leaves some out. The profile shows 100,000 or so clones, around 90% of them singletons. The sequenced sample consisted of blood. The origin of the receptors is a person between 18 and 69 years old in good health.

This chain's CDR3 is CASCWGGFYNEQFF. The CDR3 region has the DNA TGTGCCAGCTGCTGGGGGGGGTTTTACAATGAGCAGTTCTTC. This chain connects TRBV27 to TRBJ2-1; TRBD2 aligns across 7 bases. CDR1 is MNHEY, CDR2 SMNVEV, per germline (reference sequence). Unmatched junction bases numbered 8, after V lost 8 bases and J lost 4 bases. This CDR3 contains 14 residues.

V usage is TRBV5-8 and J usage is TRBJ1-2; the D is unclear. Germline V gene sequence: CDR1 SGHTS, CDR2 YDEGEE. This CDR3 has 13 residues. V lost 2 bases, J lost 8 bases, and 13 bases lay in between. The CDR3 nucleotides are TGTGCCAGCAGCTTATACCCCCCTAGGGGCTACACCTTC. Its protein product is CASSLYPPRGYTF.

The chain joins TRBV28 to TRBJ2-1, with TRBD2 matching over 10 bases. From germline, CDR1 is MDHEN and CDR2 SYDVKM. With 6 bases clipped from V and 0 bases from J, the junction kept 23 bases outside the gene matches. The CDR3 is 22 amino acids. CDR3 protein: CASSLPMARVAGGLSSYNEQFF. CDR3 DNA: TGTGCCAGCAGCCTCCCTATGGCCCGGGTAGCGGGGGGACTAAGCTCCTACAATGAGCAGTTCTTC.